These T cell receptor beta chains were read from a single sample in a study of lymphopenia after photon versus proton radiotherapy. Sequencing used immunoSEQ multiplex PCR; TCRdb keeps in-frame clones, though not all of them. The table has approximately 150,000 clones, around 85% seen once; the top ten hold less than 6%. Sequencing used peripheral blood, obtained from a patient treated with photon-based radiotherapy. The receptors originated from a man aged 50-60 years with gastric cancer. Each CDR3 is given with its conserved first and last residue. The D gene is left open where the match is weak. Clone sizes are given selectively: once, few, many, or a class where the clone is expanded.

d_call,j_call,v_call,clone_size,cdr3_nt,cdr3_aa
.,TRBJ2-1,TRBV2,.,TGTGCCAGCAGCGCAGAGTCTACGAAGGCCTACAATGAGCAGTTCTTC,CASSAESTKAYNEQFF
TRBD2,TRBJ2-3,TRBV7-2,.,TGTGCCAGCAGCTTCCAGCTAGCGGGAGCTGATACGCAGTATTTT,CASSFQLAGADTQYF
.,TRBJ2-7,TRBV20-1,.,TGCAGTGCTCAATCTGGAGTTCTTAGTTACTTC,CSAQSGVLSYF
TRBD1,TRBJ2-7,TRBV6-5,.,TGTGCCAGCAAAACCCAACAGGGGGCTGGCGAGCAGTACTTC,CASKTQQGAGEQYF
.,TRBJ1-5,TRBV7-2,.,TGTGCCAGCAGCTTGGGGGACATCGTCCAACAGCCCCAGCATTTT,CASSLGDIVQQPQHF
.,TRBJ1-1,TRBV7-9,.,TGTGCCAGCAGCCCAGCCGGGGCAACCTATGAAGCTTTCTTT,CASSPAGATYEAFF
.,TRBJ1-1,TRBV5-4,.,TGTGCCAGCAGCTTCGATAGTCGGGGAAACACTGAAGCTTTCTTT,CASSFDSRGNTEAFF
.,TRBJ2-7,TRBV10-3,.,TGTGCCATCAGTGAGTCGTTCGGCAGGACCTACGAGCAGTACTTC,CAISESFGRTYEQYF
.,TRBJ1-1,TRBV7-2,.,TGTGCCAGCAGCTTAGCGCGGGGAAACACTGAAGCTTTCTTT,CASSLARGNTEAFF
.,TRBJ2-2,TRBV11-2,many,TGTGCCAGCAGCTTAGATGTCGCCGGGGAGCTGTTTTTT,CASSLDVAGELFF
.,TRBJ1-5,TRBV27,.,TGTGCCAGCAGTTTAGACAGGTCGAGCAATCAGCCCCAGCATTTT,CASSLDRSSNQPQHF
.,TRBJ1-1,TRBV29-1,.,TGCAGCGTTGAAGAATATAAGGGGACTGAAGCTTTCTTT,CSVEEYKGTEAFF
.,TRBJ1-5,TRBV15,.,TGTGCCACCAGCAGCGGGGGCTGGAATCAGCCCCAGCATTTT,CATSSGGWNQPQHF
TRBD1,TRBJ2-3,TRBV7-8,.,TGTGCCAGCAGCTTCCAGGGGGCGAGGACAGATACGCAGTATTTT,CASSFQGARTDTQYF
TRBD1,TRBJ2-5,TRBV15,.,TGTGCCACCAGCAGACCCAACAGGGGGCCAGAGACCCAGTACTTC,CATSRPNRGPETQYF
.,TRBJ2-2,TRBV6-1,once,TGTGCCAGCACACCCACCCGGGCCAACACCGGGGAGCTGTTTTTT,CASTPTRANTGELFF
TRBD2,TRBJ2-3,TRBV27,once,TGTGCCAGCAGTTTACCACGAGCGGGAGGAGGCACAGATACGCAGTATTTT,CASSLPRAGGGTDTQYF
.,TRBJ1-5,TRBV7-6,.,TGTGCCAGCAGCTTTAGACCCGATCAGCCCCAGCATTTT,CASSFRPDQPQHF
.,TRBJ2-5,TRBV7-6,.,TGTGCCAGCAGCTTAGGCAGAGAGACCCAGTACTTC,CASSLGRETQYF